The 10 T cell receptor beta chains below all came from one sample that was sequenced in a study of T cells expressing NK-cell markers. One entry per CDR3 protein, without DNA, is what TCRdb gives after re-calling the 5' RACE reads. The table gives 500,000 to 700,000 distinct CDR3 sequences; the top ten clones make up approximately 3.6% of it. Material: blood T cells: a sorted CD56 or NKG2C T cell subset, CD4+ or CD8+ T cells, or bulk PBMC T cells (not recorded which). The receptors stem from a man between 18 and 35 years old in good health.

The rearrangement links TRBV10-3 to TRBJ2-1. The CDR3 runs 13 residues. Germline V gene lookup returns CDR1 ENHRY and CDR2 SYGVKD. The CDR3 protein is CAIRKVASDEQFF.

The chain recombines TRBV6-5 with TRBJ2-7; the D gene TCRdb calls, TRBD1, cannot be checked with no DNA. Germline CDR1 is MNHEY and CDR2 is SVGAGI. CDR3 size: 17 residues. The CDR3 loop reads CASSYSSREPSSYEQYF.

The genes are TRBV9 and TRBJ2-1; TCRdb's D call of TRBD2 is untestable without DNA. This CDR3 has 18 amino acids. The germline gives CDR1 SGDLS, CDR2 YYNGEE. The CDR3 reads CASSQSASGRRAYNEQFF.

This chain joins TRBV3-1 and TRBJ2-7; lacking DNA, the TRBD1 call made by TCRdb goes unchecked. The CDR3 runs 15 residues. The V gene's germline CDR1 is LGHDT and CDR2 YNNKEL (reference sequence). The CDR3 sequence: CASSQEGDGSYEQYF.

The J gene is TRBJ1-1, the V gene TRBV5-5; no DNA is available, so the TRBD1 call from TCRdb remains unchecked. The CDR3 runs 12 residues. CDR1 and CDR2 (germline): SGHKS, YYEKEE (reference sequence). CDR3 loop: CASSSPGKEAFF.

The CDR3 is CSVEDLRTGVYEQYF. The genes are TRBV29-1 and TRBJ2-7; lacking DNA, the TRBD1 call made by TCRdb goes unchecked. CDR1 is SQVTM, CDR2 ANQGSEA, per germline. CDR3 length: 15 residues.

The chain's CDR3 is CASSGETSGQPNTEAFF. V and J are TRBV6-1 and TRBJ1-1; the TRBD1 assignment by TCRdb is unverifiable without DNA. CDR3 size: 17 residues. Germline V lookup: CDR1 MNHNS, CDR2 SASEGT.

V gene TRBV7-2 combines with J gene TRBJ2-1. The CDR3 consists of 11 residues. From germline, CDR1 is SGHTA and CDR2 FQGNSA. CDR3 sequence: CASDRYNEQFF.

Here the CDR3 reads CSARGGGVQETQYF. V usage is TRBV20-1 and J usage is TRBJ2-5; TCRdb's D call, TRBD1, is unchecked because there is no DNA. CDR3 length: 14 residues. CDR1 and CDR2 from the germline V gene are DFQATT and SNEGSKA (reference sequence).

The rearrangement joins TRBV12-3 or TRBV12-4 to TRBJ2-3; the D call from TCRdb, TRBD1, cannot be confirmed without DNA. CDR3 length: 15 amino acids. The CDR3 loop is CASSFRGFYTDTQYF.